This TCR beta chain was sequenced for a study of cytomegalovirus exposure and HLA in healthy donors. Study-wide points: Under in vitro conditions, three CMV-associated chains were confirmed as specific for CMV antigens. Sequencing depth roughly uniform across donors was assumed in presence/absence analyses.

Looked up from germline, CDR1 is LNHDA and CDR2 is SQIVND (reference sequence). Trimming shortened V by 7 bases and J by 0 bases, and 13 bases separated the two germline ends. The CDR3 length is 15 residues. Worth noting for this clone: Its target is unknown.

Use of 60 Vbeta and 13 Jbeta primers characterized the PCR. Libraries were prepared by immunoSEQ multiplex PCR; TCRdb keeps only in-frame clonotypes and omits some of them. This listing includes 35,000 to 45,000 clones. Sequencing input: PBMCs. The chain has TRBV19 and TRBJ1-5; D is undetermined. This sequence was found in a woman aged 25 to 45 in good health and CMV-seropositive. In nucleotides, the CDR3 is TGTGCCAGTATGGTGGGCAGGAATAGCAATCAGCCCCAGCATTTT. Protein sequence: CASMVGRNSNQPQHF. Full variable domain (missing parts from reference TRBV19 and TRBJ1-5): DGGITQSPKYLFRKEGQNVTLSCEQNLNHDAMYWYRQDPGQGLRLIYYSQIVNDFQKGDIAEGYSVSREKKESFPLTVTSAQKNPTAFYLCASMVGRNSNQPQHFGDGTRLSIL.